These T cell receptor beta chains were read from a single sample in a study of cytomegalovirus exposure and HLA in healthy donors. The table came from immunoSEQ multiplex PCR; TCRdb's copy has only in-frame clones and leaves some out. Of 200,000 or so clones listed, roughly 84% were seen once; the top ten hold 1% to 1.5%. Sequencing input: PBMCs. These receptors originate from a human donor in good health. The CDR3 runs from the conserved cysteine through the conserved F or W. D genes are given only for firm matches. Clone size is stated in some rows and not others, as once, few, many or a class when expanded.

d_gene,j_gene,v_gene,abundance,CDR3nt,CDR3aa
NA,TRBJ1-2,TRBV28,NA,TGTGCCAGCCGTCCGGGATCCTCACCTTATGGCTACACCTTC,CASRPGSSPYGYTF
TRBD2,TRBJ2-5,TRBV28,NA,TGTGCCAGCAGCCCAATGGGGGAGGGAGAGACCCAGTACTTC,CASSPMGEGETQYF
TRBD1,TRBJ2-7,TRBV5-1,NA,TGCGCCAGCAGCCCTCGGACAGGGGTAAGCGAGCAGTACTTC,CASSPRTGVSEQYF
TRBD2,TRBJ2-5,TRBV9,NA,TGTGCCAGCAGCGAGACTAGCGGGAGAGGAGAGACCCAGTACTTC,CASSETSGRGETQYF
TRBD1,TRBJ2-7,TRBV4-1,NA,TGCGCCAGCAGCCAGGGACGGGACAGGTCCTACGAGCAGTACTTC,CASSQGRDRSYEQYF
NA,TRBJ2-1,TRBV21-1,NA,TGTGCCAGCAGCAAATTAAAACAGGGGGCGCTAAATGAGCAGTTCTTC,CASSKLKQGALNEQFF
NA,TRBJ1-1,TRBV5-4,NA,TGTGCCAGCAGCTTGGTGCGGGGAGAAGCTTTCTTT,CASSLVRGEAFF
NA,TRBJ1-2,TRBV7-9,NA,TGTGCCAGCAGCTTAGCAGGGGGAGTCTATGGCTACACCTTC,CASSLAGGVYGYTF
NA,TRBJ1-3,TRBV6-5,NA,TGTGCCAGCAGTTACTCGGCCAGGCACTCTGGAAACACCATATATTTT,CASSYSARHSGNTIYF
TRBD1,TRBJ1-2,TRBV6-6,NA,TGTGCCAGCAGTCACCGACAGGGGGCAGGTGGCTACACCTTC,CASSHRQGAGGYTF
TRBD2,TRBJ2-2,TRBV18,NA,TGTGCCAGCTCACCACCATCGGGACTAGCGGGAGGGCCGCGTACCGGGGAGCTGTTTTTT,CASSPPSGLAGGPRTGELFF
TRBD2,TRBJ2-1,TRBV6-5,NA,TGTGCCAGCAGTTACGGGACGGGAGGGCCCAATGAGCAGTTCTTC,CASSYGTGGPNEQFF
TRBD2,TRBJ2-6,TRBV28,NA,TGTGCCAGTTACGCCGGGACTAGCGTTACTGGGGCCAACGTCCTGACTTTC,CASYAGTSVTGANVLTF
TRBD2,TRBJ2-3,TRBV4-1,once,TGCGCCAGCAGCCAGACCGGGAGGGCCTTGGGAGATACGCAGTATTTT,CASSQTGRALGDTQYF
TRBD2,TRBJ2-7,TRBV19,NA,TGTGCCAGTACCAGGTCAGGGTTGGAAATCAGCGGGAGGGCCCACGAGCAGTACTTC,CASTRSGLEISGRAHEQYF
TRBD1,TRBJ1-4,TRBV28,NA,TGTGCCAGCAGTGACACAGGGGGTCGTGAAAAACTGTTTTTT,CASSDTGGREKLFF
TRBD1,TRBJ1-2,TRBV7-7,NA,TGTGCTAGCAGCCCCGGACAGGGAAGGATTAACTATGGCTACACCTTC,CASSPGQGRINYGYTF
NA,TRBJ2-7,TRBV27,NA,TGTGCCAGCAGTTTATCCTCGATGTCAGGGAACTACGAGCAGTACTTC,CASSLSSMSGNYEQYF
NA,TRBJ2-1,TRBV2,NA,TGTGCCAGCAGTGAGGAGGGAGAGTATTCCTACAATGAGCAGTTCTTC,CASSEEGEYSYNEQFF
NA,TRBJ2-1,TRBV6-6,NA,TGTGCCAGCAGTTGGGACTCCACATACAATGAGCAGTTCTTC,CASSWDSTYNEQFF
NA,TRBJ2-2,TRBV5-1,NA,TGCGCCAGCAGCATGAGAGGCCAGTCGAGGTCAACCGGGGAGCTGTTTTTT,CASSMRGQSRSTGELFF
NA,TRBJ2-3,TRBV2,few,TGTGCCAGCAGTGAAGAATCGACAGATACGCAGTATTTT,CASSEESTDTQYF
TRBD2,TRBJ2-7,TRBV11-2,NA,TGTGCCAGCAGCGTAGGAGCGGGAGACTACGAGCAGTACTTC,CASSVGAGDYEQYF
TRBD2,TRBJ2-1,TRBV5-4,NA,TGTGCCAGCAGACCGGGAGGGATCAATGAGCAGTTCTTC,CASRPGGINEQFF
NA,TRBJ2-5,TRBV7-3,NA,TGTGCCAGCAGCTTAATACCCGGAGAGACCCAGTACTTC,CASSLIPGETQYF
TRBD2,TRBJ2-1,TRBV5-1,once,TGCGCCAGCAGCGAGACTAGCGCGAGCTCCTACAATGAGCAGTTCTTC,CASSETSASSYNEQFF
NA,TRBJ2-1,TRBV7-2,NA,TGTGCCAGCAGCCCGGGGACATACCTTTACAATGAGCAGTTCTTC,CASSPGTYLYNEQFF
NA,TRBJ2-7,TRBV21-1,NA,TGTGCCAGCATCCTAGGGAGGTATACGGACAGGGTACCTTACGAGCAGTACTTC,CASILGRYTDRVPYEQYF
TRBD1,TRBJ1-1,TRBV30,NA,TGTGCCTGGACCAGGGGGCCGCCCACTGAAGCTTTCTTT,CAWTRGPPTEAFF
NA,TRBJ2-1,TRBV7-7,NA,TGTGCTAGCAGCCGAGGGGGAAATTCCTACAATGAGCAGTTCTTC,CASSRGGNSYNEQFF
NA,TRBJ2-3,TRBV18,NA,TGTGCCAGCTCACCCCCCAATGTAGCGGACCATCGTGATACGCAGTATTTT,CASSPPNVADHRDTQYF
TRBD1,TRBJ1-1,TRBV14,few,TGTGCCAGCAGCCCGACCGACAGGGGGTTTACCCTAGCATCTGAATCGAGGGAAGCTTTCTTT,CASSPTDRGFTLASESREAFF
NA,TRBJ1-1,TRBV5-1,NA,TGCGCCAGCAGCTTCCCGGGACGGGGGACTGAAGCTTTCTTT,CASSFPGRGTEAFF